A selection of T cell receptor beta chains follows, all from one sample in a study of identical twins. TCRdb re-derived calls from the 5' RACE reads in MiXCR, one entry per CDR3 protein. The repertoire holds about 700,000 distinct CDR3 sequences, with more than 6.5% as singletons. The sample was also reused in another study, on yellow fever vaccine responses in identical twins.

The sample comprised PBMCs. Every receptor here comes from a young woman in good health. Both conserved end residues are part of each CDR3. A D gene is named only where the DNA matches it firmly. Size is omitted from some rows. Given values are once, few, many or a class for expanded clones.

clone_size: NA; j_call: TRBJ2-6; v_call: TRBV7-9; d_call: NA; cdr3_nt: TGTGCCAGCAGCTCACCAGACTCTGGGGCCAACGTCCTGACTTTC; cdr3_aa: CASSSPDSGANVLTF
clone_size: NA; j_call: TRBJ2-1; v_call: TRBV7-9; d_call: TRBD2; cdr3_nt: TGTGCCAGCAGCTTAGTCTTGGCTAGCGGAACGTGGAATGAGCAGTTCTTC; cdr3_aa: CASSLVLASGTWNEQFF
clone_size: NA; j_call: TRBJ2-5; v_call: TRBV7-9; d_call: TRBD1; cdr3_nt: TGTGCCAGCAGCTTTCCAGAGACAGGGGACCCACAAGAGACCCAGTACTTC; cdr3_aa: CASSFPETGDPQETQYF
clone_size: medium-sized; j_call: TRBJ2-1; v_call: TRBV7-8; d_call: TRBD2; cdr3_nt: TGTGCCAGCAGCCCAACGGGCGGGGGTTCCTACAATGAGCAGTTCTTC; cdr3_aa: CASSPTGGGSYNEQFF
clone_size: few; j_call: TRBJ2-3; v_call: TRBV3-1; d_call: TRBD1; cdr3_nt: TGTGCCAGCAGCCAAGTGGTGGGAGAGACAGGGAACACAGATACGCAGTATTTT; cdr3_aa: CASSQVVGETGNTDTQYF
clone_size: NA; j_call: TRBJ2-7; v_call: TRBV7-9; d_call: TRBD1; cdr3_nt: TGTGCCAGCAGCAACCGGACAGGGGAAATTGAGCAGTACTTC; cdr3_aa: CASSNRTGEIEQYF
clone_size: NA; j_call: TRBJ2-7; v_call: TRBV28; d_call: NA; cdr3_nt: TGTGCCAGCAGAGAATTGGACGAGCAGTACTTC; cdr3_aa: CASRELDEQYF
clone_size: NA; j_call: TRBJ2-5; v_call: TRBV5-4; d_call: NA; cdr3_nt: TGTGCCAGCAGCTTGCGGGACTTACAGGCCCAGTACTTC; cdr3_aa: CASSLRDLQAQYF
clone_size: many; j_call: TRBJ2-7; v_call: TRBV7-9; d_call: TRBD2; cdr3_nt: TGTGCCAGCAGCTTTTTAGCGGGAGAATCATACGAGCAGTACTTC; cdr3_aa: CASSFLAGESYEQYF
clone_size: NA; j_call: TRBJ2-7; v_call: TRBV6-5; d_call: NA; cdr3_nt: TGTGCCAGCAGTTATTTCCAAAGCTCCTACGAGCAGTACTTC; cdr3_aa: CASSYFQSSYEQYF
clone_size: many; j_call: TRBJ2-7; v_call: TRBV4-1; d_call: NA; cdr3_nt: TGCGCCAGCAGCCAAGTAGAAGGGTTCAACGAGCAGTACTTC; cdr3_aa: CASSQVEGFNEQYF
clone_size: NA; j_call: TRBJ1-6; v_call: TRBV7-9; d_call: NA; cdr3_nt: TGTGCCAGCAGGGGACAAGAAGGATCACCCCTCCACTTT; cdr3_aa: CASRGQEGSPLHF
clone_size: few; j_call: TRBJ2-7; v_call: TRBV29-1; d_call: TRBD2; cdr3_nt: TGCAGCGTTGAAGACACTAGCGCCTCCTACGAGCAGTACTTC; cdr3_aa: CSVEDTSASYEQYF
clone_size: NA; j_call: TRBJ2-3; v_call: TRBV4-3; d_call: NA; cdr3_nt: TGCGCCAGCAGCCAAGTTGTGGCTAGCGTCTCTATGACAGATACGCAGTATTTT; cdr3_aa: CASSQVVASVSMTDTQYF
clone_size: NA; j_call: TRBJ2-7; v_call: TRBV10-2; d_call: TRBD2; cdr3_nt: TGCGCCAGCAGTATGGGACTAGCCTACGAGCAGTACTTC; cdr3_aa: CASSMGLAYEQYF
clone_size: few; j_call: TRBJ1-3; v_call: TRBV4-2; d_call: NA; cdr3_nt: TGTGCCAGCAGCCAAGATCCGGCCTCTGGAAACACCATATATTTT; cdr3_aa: CASSQDPASGNTIYF
clone_size: few; j_call: TRBJ2-3; v_call: TRBV12-3/TRBV12-4; d_call: TRBD2; cdr3_nt: TGTGCCAGCAGTTTCGGCGGGGGAGGGGCAGATACGCAGTATTTT; cdr3_aa: CASSFGGGGADTQYF
clone_size: NA; j_call: TRBJ2-7; v_call: TRBV14; d_call: TRBD2; cdr3_nt: TGTGCCAGCAGCCAGAGCGGGGACGTGGGCGAGCAGTACTTC; cdr3_aa: CASSQSGDVGEQYF
clone_size: few; j_call: TRBJ1-2; v_call: TRBV11-2; d_call: NA; cdr3_nt: TGTGCCAGCAGCTTAGGGATAAGTGGCTACACCTTC; cdr3_aa: CASSLGISGYTF
clone_size: NA; j_call: TRBJ2-5; v_call: TRBV6-5; d_call: NA; cdr3_nt: TGTGCCAGCAGTTACAACGCCGGACACATGCAAGAGACCCAGTACTTC; cdr3_aa: CASSYNAGHMQETQYF
clone_size: many; j_call: TRBJ2-7; v_call: TRBV12-3/TRBV12-4; d_call: NA; cdr3_nt: TGTGCCAGCACCCCAGGGGGGAGTAGGTACGACGAGCAGTACTTC; cdr3_aa: CASTPGGSRYDEQYF
clone_size: NA; j_call: TRBJ1-1; v_call: TRBV29-1; d_call: NA; cdr3_nt: TGCAGCGCAACAGAAATCACTGAAGCTTTCTTT; cdr3_aa: CSATEITEAFF
clone_size: NA; j_call: TRBJ2-5; v_call: TRBV20-1; d_call: TRBD2; cdr3_nt: TGCAGTGCTTGGACTAGTCGAGAGACCCAGTACTTC; cdr3_aa: CSAWTSRETQYF
clone_size: few; j_call: TRBJ2-1; v_call: TRBV18; d_call: TRBD2; cdr3_nt: TGTGCCAGCTCACCCACGGGACTAGCGCCCAATGAGCAGTTCTTC; cdr3_aa: CASSPTGLAPNEQFF
clone_size: NA; j_call: TRBJ2-7; v_call: TRBV21-1; d_call: NA; cdr3_nt: TGTGCCAGCAGCCTTCTGGGGGAGCGTTACGAGCAGTACTTC; cdr3_aa: CASSLLGERYEQYF
clone_size: few; j_call: TRBJ2-6; v_call: TRBV21-1; d_call: NA; cdr3_nt: TGTGCCAGCAGCAAGGACAGGGGGTGTAGCTCTGGGGCCAACGTCCTGACTTTC; cdr3_aa: CASSKDRGCSSGANVLTF
clone_size: NA; j_call: TRBJ2-2; v_call: TRBV5-1; d_call: TRBD1; cdr3_nt: TGCGCCAGCAGCTTGGATCCGGGACAGGGGGCCGTCGGGGAGCTGTTTTTT; cdr3_aa: CASSLDPGQGAVGELFF
clone_size: few; j_call: TRBJ2-7; v_call: TRBV6-2/TRBV6-3; d_call: NA; cdr3_nt: TGTGCCAGCACCGACGGGTACGAGCAGTACTTC; cdr3_aa: CASTDGYEQYF
clone_size: NA; j_call: TRBJ2-5; v_call: TRBV7-2; d_call: TRBD2; cdr3_nt: TGTGCCAGCAGCTCACGGACGGGACTAGCGAGACAAGAGACCCAGTACTTC; cdr3_aa: CASSSRTGLARQETQYF
clone_size: many; j_call: TRBJ2-1; v_call: TRBV4-1; d_call: NA; cdr3_nt: TGCGCCAGCAGCCAAGACAGGGCGGATGGTTTCTCCTACAATGAGCAGTTCTTC; cdr3_aa: CASSQDRADGFSYNEQFF
clone_size: few; j_call: TRBJ2-5; v_call: TRBV20-1; d_call: NA; cdr3_nt: TGCAGTGCTACACCCCTTGCCCGGGAGGAGACCCAGTACTTC; cdr3_aa: CSATPLAREETQYF
clone_size: many; j_call: TRBJ1-1; v_call: TRBV5-6; d_call: TRBD1; cdr3_nt: TGTGCCAGCAGCTTGGCCGCCCAGGGGGCGGGTGGTGAAGCTTTCTTT; cdr3_aa: CASSLAAQGAGGEAFF
clone_size: NA; j_call: TRBJ2-5; v_call: TRBV7-9; d_call: TRBD2; cdr3_nt: TGTGCCAGTGCCGGAGGGAGGGCCTTCCAGGAGACCCAGTACTTC; cdr3_aa: CASAGGRAFQETQYF
clone_size: NA; j_call: TRBJ2-1; v_call: TRBV28; d_call: NA; cdr3_nt: TGTGCCAGCAAACAAAGGACTAACCCCTACAATGAGCAGTTCTTC; cdr3_aa: CASKQRTNPYNEQFF
clone_size: NA; j_call: TRBJ2-1; v_call: TRBV12-3/TRBV12-4; d_call: NA; cdr3_nt: TGTGCCAGCAGTCCCCAGGGGAGCTCCTACAAAGAGCAGTTCTTC; cdr3_aa: CASSPQGSSYKEQFF
clone_size: few; j_call: TRBJ2-6; v_call: TRBV6-2/TRBV6-3; d_call: NA; cdr3_nt: TGTGCCAGCGGAGGAGTTGTGAGGCCTGGGGCCAACGTCCTGACTTTC; cdr3_aa: CASGGVVRPGANVLTF
clone_size: NA; j_call: TRBJ2-7; v_call: TRBV9; d_call: TRBD1; cdr3_nt: TGTGCCAGCAGCGAAGGACAGGGGTCGCGGTCCTACGAGCAGTACTTC; cdr3_aa: CASSEGQGSRSYEQYF
clone_size: many; j_call: TRBJ2-1; v_call: TRBV10-1; d_call: NA; cdr3_nt: TGCGCCAGCAGTGGAGTAGCGTACAATGAGCAGTTCTTC; cdr3_aa: CASSGVAYNEQFF
clone_size: NA; j_call: TRBJ2-5; v_call: TRBV6-8; d_call: NA; cdr3_nt: TGTGCCAGCAGTTACTCAAAGTCACTACCGTACCAAGAGACCCAGTACTTC; cdr3_aa: CASSYSKSLPYQETQYF
clone_size: few; j_call: TRBJ2-2; v_call: TRBV12-3/TRBV12-4; d_call: NA; cdr3_nt: TGTGCCAGCAGTCCAGACAGGCGGGAGCTGTTTTTT; cdr3_aa: CASSPDRRELFF
clone_size: many; j_call: TRBJ2-5; v_call: TRBV5-1; d_call: NA; cdr3_nt: TGCGCCAGCAGCTTGGGTTCAGGGATGCAGACCCAGTACTTC; cdr3_aa: CASSLGSGMQTQYF
clone_size: few; j_call: TRBJ1-6; v_call: TRBV15; d_call: NA; cdr3_nt: TGTGCCACCAGTTTTCAGGGAGGTTCACCCCTCCACTTT; cdr3_aa: CATSFQGGSPLHF
clone_size: NA; j_call: TRBJ2-5; v_call: TRBV7-2; d_call: TRBD2; cdr3_nt: TGTGCCAGCAGCCGAGATATCCTAGCGGGCAACCAAGAGACCCAGTACTTC; cdr3_aa: CASSRDILAGNQETQYF
clone_size: many; j_call: TRBJ2-1; v_call: TRBV5-1; d_call: TRBD2; cdr3_nt: TGCGCCAGCAGCTCCGGGACTAGCGGGAGGGCCCCCAATGAGCAGTTCTTC; cdr3_aa: CASSSGTSGRAPNEQFF
clone_size: many; j_call: TRBJ2-4; v_call: TRBV29-1; d_call: TRBD1; cdr3_nt: TGCAGCGTTGGTCATAGCGGGACAGGGGCGACAACCAAAAACATTCAGTACTTC; cdr3_aa: CSVGHSGTGATTKNIQYF
clone_size: few; j_call: TRBJ2-3; v_call: TRBV28; d_call: NA; cdr3_nt: TGTGCCAGCACCGCGGGGAGTGACACAGATACGCAGTATTTT; cdr3_aa: CASTAGSDTDTQYF
clone_size: few; j_call: TRBJ1-2; v_call: TRBV6-1; d_call: TRBD1; cdr3_nt: TGTGCCAGCAGTACCCGGACAGGTCATCCTAACTATGGCTACACCTTC; cdr3_aa: CASSTRTGHPNYGYTF
clone_size: few; j_call: TRBJ2-1; v_call: TRBV5-1; d_call: TRBD2; cdr3_nt: TGCGCCAGCAGCTCCCCTGCGCGGGAGCCCTCCTACAATGAGCAGTTCTTC; cdr3_aa: CASSSPAREPSYNEQFF
clone_size: few; j_call: TRBJ2-1; v_call: TRBV15; d_call: NA; cdr3_nt: TGTGCCACCAGTCAGGGGGGCAATGAGCAGTTCTTC; cdr3_aa: CATSQGGNEQFF
clone_size: NA; j_call: TRBJ2-7; v_call: TRBV20-1; d_call: NA; cdr3_nt: TGCAGTGCCCTCGACACCAGCTCCTACGAGCAGTACTTC; cdr3_aa: CSALDTSSYEQYF
clone_size: many; j_call: TRBJ1-2; v_call: TRBV12-3/TRBV12-4; d_call: NA; cdr3_nt: TGTGCCAGCAGTTTCGCGGACTATGGCTACACCTTC; cdr3_aa: CASSFADYGYTF
clone_size: NA; j_call: TRBJ1-2; v_call: TRBV15; d_call: NA; cdr3_nt: TGTGCCACCAGCAGGGACGGAAACTATGGCTACACCTTC; cdr3_aa: CATSRDGNYGYTF
clone_size: NA; j_call: TRBJ1-5; v_call: TRBV7-9; d_call: NA; cdr3_nt: TGTGCCAGCAGCCCGACGGACGGTAATCAGCCCCAGCATTTT; cdr3_aa: CASSPTDGNQPQHF
clone_size: NA; j_call: TRBJ2-2; v_call: TRBV20-1; d_call: NA; cdr3_nt: TGCAGTGCTACCCTTTCTAAGGCCGGCGCCGGGGAGCTGTTTTTT; cdr3_aa: CSATLSKAGAGELFF
clone_size: NA; j_call: TRBJ2-4; v_call: TRBV6-1; d_call: TRBD2; cdr3_nt: TGTGCCAGCAGGGTGCCGGGGGGGGCCAACATTCAGTACTTC; cdr3_aa: CASRVPGGANIQYF
clone_size: few; j_call: TRBJ2-4; v_call: TRBV7-8; d_call: NA; cdr3_nt: TGTGCCAGCAGCATTACAGGGCAAGGAAACATTCAGTACTTC; cdr3_aa: CASSITGQGNIQYF